These 8 T cell receptor beta chains were sequenced from one sample in a study of blood T cells in healthy people across ages. A second about 7 to 12 cycle PCR used barcoded and J-beta primers. Each CDR3 protein is one row after TCRdb ran MiXCR on the 5' RACE reads. The sample consists of 700,000 or so distinct CDR3 sequences, roughly 43% of them appearing once. The sample was blood. These TCRs come from a man aged 80 or over in good health.

This clonotype has just a few counts. The gene calls are TRBV7-2 and TRBJ2-1, with a tentative D call TRBD2 (5 bases). The V and J ends lost 7 bases and 0 bases respectively, with 13 bases between them. CDR1 SGHTA and CDR2 FQGNSA come from the germline V gene. The CDR3 is made up of 15 amino acids. The CDR3 bases are TGTGCCAGCATACCCAGAGGGTACTCCTACAATGAGCAGTTCTTC. Translating gives CASIPRGYSYNEQFF. Full variable domain (outside the CDR3, taken from reference TRBV7-2 and TRBJ2-1): GAGVSQSPSNKVTEKGKDVELRCDPISGHTALYWYRQSLGQGLEFLIYFQGNSAPDKSGLPSDRFSAERTGGSVSTLTIQRTQQEDSAVYLCASIPRGYSYNEQFFGPGTRLTVL.

This clonotype has a count of ten or more. The chain uses TRBV7-2 and TRBJ1-2; 8 nucleotides match TRBD1. This CDR3 is built from 16 residues. Germline lookup yields CDR1 SGHTA and CDR2 FQGNSA. Trimming at V came to 1 base and at J to 5 bases, leaving 9 bases not matched to a gene. The CDR3 spells CASSLDGQGPRYGYTF. The CDR3 DNA follows: TGTGCCAGCAGCTTAGACGGACAGGGCCCTCGGTATGGCTACACCTTC.

This clonotype has just a few counts. The chain joins TRBV5-1 to TRBJ2-1, with TRBD2 matching 12 bases. The germline V gene encodes CDR1 SGHRS and CDR2 YFSETQ. The CDR3 has 18 amino acids. The J segment lost 0 bases and the V segment lost 4 bases, leaving 8 bases of the junction unmatched. The chain's CDR3 is CASSTRASGGASYNEQFF. CDR3 nucleotides: TGCGCCAGCAGCACCCGGGCTAGCGGGGGGGCCTCCTACAATGAGCAGTTCTTC.

This chain uses TRBV20-1 with TRBJ2-7; TRBD2 aligns across 7 bases. Germline V gene lookup returns CDR1 DFQATT and CDR2 SNEGSKA (reference sequence). V dropped 7 bases and J dropped 4; count of bases not matched to a gene: 4. CDR3 length equals 11 residues. CDR3 residues: CSGVLAYEQYF. The CDR3 DNA sequence: TGCAGTGGCGTACTAGCGTACGAGCAGTACTTC.

Ten or more counts support this clonotype. The chain joins TRBV6-1 to TRBJ2-7; 12 nucleotides align to TRBD2. The CDR3 spans 15 residues. Germline CDR1 and CDR2: MNHNS and SASEGT. The V and J ends lost 4 bases and 3 bases, in that order; junction bases with no gene match: 4. CDR3 DNA: TGTGCCAGCAGTGGAACTAGCGGGGGGTTCTACGAGCAGTACTTC. Translation: CASSGTSGGFYEQYF.

This sequence joins TRBV6-1 and TRBJ2-5, with a possible D match to TRBD1 (5 bases). V was cut by 4 bases and J by 5 bases, with 17 bases left in between. The V gene's germline CDR1 is MNHNS and CDR2 SASEGT. This CDR3 is 15 amino acids long. The CDR3 spells CASSGARRVVETQYF. The CDR3 coding sequence is TGTGCCAGCAGTGGGGCCCGCAGGGTCGTGGAGACCCAGTACTTC.

The rearrangement joins TRBV28 to TRBJ1-1, with a tentative D call TRBD1 (5 bases). V was cut by 1 base and J by 11 bases, with 11 bases left in between. Germline-derived CDR1 and CDR2 are MDHEN and SYDVKM. The CDR3 loop spans 12 amino acids. The CDR3 loop reads CASSLSQGKAFF. CDR3 nucleotide sequence: TGTGCCAGCAGTTTATCGCAGGGTAAGGCTTTCTTT. Filled out from reference TRBV28 and TRBJ1-1, the complete variable domain reads DVKVTQSSRYLVKRTGEKVFLECVQDMDHENMFWYRQDPGLGLRLIYFSYDVKMKEKGDIPEGYSVSREKKERFSLILESASTNQTSMYLCASSLSQGKAFFGQGTRLTVV.

This clonotype has ten or more counts. The chain carries TRBV4-2 and TRBJ2-5; 9 bases are a match to TRBD1. CDR3 length: 15 amino acids. With V trimmed by 3 bases and J by 2 bases, 4 bases remained unmatched. The germline gives CDR1 LGHNA, CDR2 YNFKEQ. CDR3 loop: CASSHPGTGQETQYF. CDR3 coding DNA: TGTGCCAGCAGCCATCCTGGGACAGGGCAAGAGACCCAGTACTTC.